Below are 14 T cell receptor beta chains sequenced from a single sample in a study of graft-versus-host responses after intestinal transplantation. TCRdb's copy holds only in-frame clones and misses some; the assay was immunoSEQ multiplex PCR. Among approximately 32,000 clones, around 94% were seen once, and the ten largest hold 0.75% to 0.9%. Sequenced material: PBMCs, taken 16 days after intestinal transplant. The receptor source for this set is a human patient who received an intestinal transplant, so some T cells may come from the graft donor.

V and J are TRBV7-8 and TRBJ2-6; tentatively, D is TRBD1 (5 bases). The CDR3 is 15 amino acids. The germline CDR1 and CDR2 sequences are SGHVS and FQNEAQ. V was trimmed by 6 bases and J by 0 bases, leaving 9 bases between them. CDR3 amino acids: CASSPGISGANVLTF. As DNA, the CDR3 is TGTGCCAGCAGTCCAGGGATCTCTGGGGCCAACGTCCTGACTTTC.

The J gene is TRBJ2-3, the V gene TRBV25-1; TRBD2 matches 13 bases. Germline-derived CDR1 and CDR2 are MGHDK and SYGVNS. The V gene end was trimmed by 3 bases and the J gene end by 6 bases; junction bases not matched to a gene: 6. The CDR3 contains 16 residues. CDR3 in amino acids: CASSDSPGLAGDTQYF. The CDR3 DNA reads TGTGCCAGCAGTGACTCGCCGGGACTAGCGGGGGATACGCAGTATTTT.

The chain links TRBV6-1 to TRBJ1-1; D gene unclear. Germline V gene data show CDR1 as MNHNS and CDR2 as SASEGT. There are 14 residues in the CDR3. The V end was cut by 1 base, the J end by 0 bases, with 6 bases between. The CDR3 loop is CASSEVALNTEAFF. For the CDR3, the DNA is TGTGCCAGCAGTGAAGTGGCCCTGAACACTGAAGCTTTCTTT.

V and J are TRBV11-2 and TRBJ2-4; 10 bases are shared with TRBD1. This CDR3 comprises 17 residues. CDR1 is SGHAT, CDR2 FQNNGV, per germline. V shed 4 bases, J shed 2 bases, and the junction held 8 bases outside the gene matches. In DNA form, the CDR3 reads TGTGCCAGCAGCTCGATGACAGGGGGCCTTCCCAAAAACATTCAGTACTTC. It is translated as CASSSMTGGLPKNIQYF.

The chain uses TRBV9 and TRBJ2-4, with 10 bases fitting TRBD1. J was trimmed by 1 base and V by 3 bases; bases with no gene match: 1. Germline V gene sequence: CDR1 SGDLS, CDR2 YYNGEE. CDR3 length equals 15 residues. CDR3 sequence: CASSAGQGAKNIQYF. The CDR3 coding sequence is TGTGCCAGCAGCGCGGGACAGGGGGCCAAAAACATTCAGTACTTC.

The chain employs TRBV28 and TRBJ2-7, with D uncertain. Germline loops: CDR1 MDHEN, CDR2 SYDVKM. V was shortened by 2 bases and J by 3 bases, with 8 bases between the two germline ends. CDR3 length: 13 residues. The CDR3 coding sequence is TGTGCCAGCAGTTTAATCTCGAACTACGAGCAGTACTTC. This codes for CASSLISNYEQYF.

CDR3 residues: CASTPGTAFYEQYF. The CDR3 bases are TGTGCCAGCACCCCCGGGACGGCTTTTTACGAGCAGTACTTC. The chain carries TRBV25-1 and TRBJ2-7; D possibly uses TRBD1 or TRBD2 (5 bases each). This CDR3 is 14 amino acids long. CDR1 is MGHDK and CDR2 is SYGVNS in the germline V gene. Trimming took off 7 bases at V and 4 bases at J, with 17 bases between the two ends.

This clone has only one observation. For the CDR3, the DNA is TGTGCCAGCAACAGGGGGAGAACTGAAGCTTTCTTT. It translates to CASNRGRTEAFF. This chain links TRBV6-5 with TRBJ1-1; 8 bases map to TRBD1. Germline V gives CDR1 MNHEY, CDR2 SVGAGI. This CDR3 is 12 amino acids long. V shed 7 bases, J shed 5 bases, and the junction held 3 bases outside the gene matches.

The chain carries TRBV6-1 and TRBJ1-2, with D unresolved. The CDR3 contains 12 residues. Germline loops: CDR1 MNHNS, CDR2 SASEGT. V lost 5 bases to trimming and J lost 4 bases, with 8 bases between them. The CDR3 reads CASSPRGYGYTF. CDR3 nucleotide sequence: TGTGCCAGCAGTCCCCGGGGCTATGGCTACACCTTC.

The chain employs TRBV18 and TRBJ1-5; D ambiguous. Germline V gives CDR1 KGHSH, CDR2 LQKENI. There are 14 residues in the CDR3. Deletions cut 2 bases from V and 1 base from J, with 6 bases between. The CDR3 region is CASSPDASNQPQHF. The CDR3 DNA reads TGTGCCAGCTCACCAGATGCGAGCAATCAGCCCCAGCATTTT.

The gene calls are TRBV28 and TRBJ1-2, with no clear D. Germline CDR1 is MDHEN and CDR2 is SYDVKM. The CDR3 totals 13 residues. V shed 5 bases and J shed 1 base, with 8 bases lying between them. The CDR3 protein is CASSTNINYGYTF. For the CDR3, the DNA is TGTGCCAGCAGTACCAATATTAACTATGGCTACACCTTC.

This chain connects TRBV2 to TRBJ2-7; D remains ambiguous. With 2 bases removed from V and 4 bases from J, the gap between germline ends came to 12 bases. Germline loops: CDR1 SNHLY, CDR2 FYNNEI. There are 14 residues in the CDR3. The CDR3 is CASSEIDLRYEQYF. The DNA for the CDR3 is TGTGCCAGCAGTGAAATAGACTTGCGGTACGAGCAGTACTTC.

The chain joins TRBV30 to TRBJ2-5; 11 bases match TRBD2. Germline CDR1 is GTSNPN and CDR2 is SVGIG (reference sequence). J gave up 4 bases and V 0 bases, and 7 bases lay outside the gene matches. The CDR3 is made up of 16 amino acids. The CDR3 DNA reads TGTGCCTGGAGTGTTCCAACCGGACTAGCGGGAGAGACCCAGTACTTC. Its translation is CAWSVPTGLAGETQYF.

This chain links TRBV7-9 with TRBJ1-5; weak D call: TRBD1 (5 bases). This CDR3 comprises 14 residues. V lost 5 bases and J lost 3, with 11 bases in between. The V gene's germline CDR1 is SEHNR and CDR2 FQNEAQ (reference sequence). The chain's CDR3 is CASSLDSTNQPQHF. CDR3 in DNA: TGTGCCAGCAGCCTTGACAGCACCAATCAGCCCCAGCATTTT.